This is a list of T cell receptor beta chains from one sample in a study of T cells after yellow fever vaccination. TCRdb recomputed calls from the 5' RACE reads with MiXCR, one row per CDR3 protein. The table lists some 350,000 distinct CDR3 sequences, approximately 10% of them singletons. Sequencing was performed on PBMCs, taken on the day of the first yellow fever vaccination. The receptors derive from a man aged 18 to 30 who received the YFV17D yellow fever vaccine. CDR3s include the opening cysteine and the closing phenylalanine or tryptophan. A D gene is named only where the DNA matches it firmly. Size values are once, few and many counts, or a class for expanded clones, and some rows have none.

size	D	V	J	DNA	CDR3
-	-	TRBV24-1	TRBJ2-2	TGTGCCACCAGTGATTCCCCGGGACTCTACACCGGGGAGCTGTTTTTT	CATSDSPGLYTGELFF
-	TRBD1	TRBV4-1	TRBJ1-5	TGCGCCAGCAGACCCACAGGGGGCATCAATCAGCCCCAGCATTTT	CASRPTGGINQPQHF
-	TRBD2	TRBV10-3	TRBJ2-1	TGTGCCATCAGTGATCGAGCTGCGGGGGGCGGGGATGAGCAGTTCTTC	CAISDRAAGGGDEQFF
many	-	TRBV14	TRBJ1-1	TGTGCCAGCAGCCAAGCCGGGGCGCTGAACACTGAAGCTTTCTTT	CASSQAGALNTEAFF
few	-	TRBV9	TRBJ2-1	TGTGCCAGCAGCGTAGATCTAGGATTCGATGAGCAGTTCTTC	CASSVDLGFDEQFF
few	-	TRBV6-2/TRBV6-3	TRBJ1-2	TGTGCCAGCAGTTACTCGGCGGACCCCTATGGCTACACCTTC	CASSYSADPYGYTF
few	-	TRBV5-1	TRBJ2-3	TGCGCCAGCAGCTTACAAGCGGGTGCCCTAGATACGCAGTATTTT	CASSLQAGALDTQYF
few	-	TRBV24-1	TRBJ1-5	TGTGCCACCAGTGTGAAGGGAAATCAGCCCCAGCATTTT	CATSVKGNQPQHF
few	-	TRBV20-1	TRBJ1-5	TGCAGTGCCGGTCAGGGAAAGAGGGGCAATCAGCCCCAGCATTTT	CSAGQGKRGNQPQHF
many	-	TRBV5-1	TRBJ2-3	TGCGCCAGCAGCTCTTCTTTCGGCGGCACAGATACGCAGTATTTT	CASSSSFGGTDTQYF
-	-	TRBV20-1	TRBJ1-4	TGCAGTGCTAGGGCCCTGCGGGCGGCTGAAAAACTGTTTTTT	CSARALRAAEKLFF
few	-	TRBV20-1	TRBJ1-5	TGCAGTGCTAGAGAAGGAAAGGGCAATCAGCCCCAGCATTTT	CSAREGKGNQPQHF
few	-	TRBV6-1	TRBJ1-6	TGTGCCAGCAGTGAATATTTTCTAATTGGGGAGGCGTCACCCCTCCACTTT	CASSEYFLIGEASPLHF
-	-	TRBV20-1	TRBJ2-2	TGCAGTGCTAGACAGGGGGGGAACACCGGGGAGCTGTTTTTT	CSARQGGNTGELFF
few	-	TRBV20-1	TRBJ2-3	TGCAGTGCTAGCCGACTAGAGTCAGATACGCAGTATTTT	CSASRLESDTQYF
once	-	TRBV5-4	TRBJ2-3	TGTGCCAGCACGAGGGGGGGACCTAGCACAGATACGCAGTATTTT	CASTRGGPSTDTQYF
-	TRBD2	TRBV5-6	TRBJ2-1	TGTGCCAGCACCCGATTAGGGACTAGCGCGGGTGAGCAGTTCTTC	CASTRLGTSAGEQFF
-	-	TRBV5-1	TRBJ2-2	TGCGCCAGCAGCCGACACGGTGACGCCGGGGAGCTGTTTTTT	CASSRHGDAGELFF